The present T cell receptor beta chain was sequenced within a study of human T cells and chemical hapten exposure (dated by TCRdb to 2020 to 2023). About the full investigation: For sensitization, 2% DPC in acetone was applied to a roughly 2 cm by roughly 2 cm area of upper inner arm skin. Some 29 alopecia patients gave blood for TCR sequencing at one to four time points (pre-sensitization, 2, 6 and 24 weeks). Blood samples were taken from patients before sensitization (week 0) and then at 2, 6 and about 24 weeks after DPC sensitization. The patient cohort, mostly female, included alopecia areata with under or over 50% scalp involvement, alopecia totalis and alopecia universalis. Patch testing was done on the upper back using Finn chambers containing 0.01% DPC, and results were scored after 6 days according to International Contact Dermatitis Research Group standards. In alopecia patients, the study followed how the peripheral blood TCR repertoire changed in vivo over primary and secondary sensitization to diphenylcyclopropenone (DPC), a hapten. Throughout the study period of 20 to 30 weeks, patients also received therapeutic DPC doses to the scalp every week. The libraries were sequenced as a pool, and the TCR yield per sample differed mostly because of small variations in library volumes within the pool.

This clonotype appeared a few times. Its specific antigen is unknown. No much larger clonotype is one base removed from it; base qualities were not supplied. General study outcomes and caveats: All patients had alopecia, a presumed autoimmune disease, so their immune response might differ from that of healthy individuals. A positive correlation was found between the number of PT1 expanded TCRs and patch test score, with significance reached at thresholds 8, 16 and 32 but not 4. Expanded TCRs formed significantly more large CDR3 similarity clusters than pre-sensitization or healthy control sets, consistent with antigen-driven responses. After repeated subsampling, the strength of the expansion versus patch-test correlation and the threshold at which it became significant changed. The number of TCRs above 1 in 1000 frequency did not change with DPC sensitization; there was no evidence of global repertoire structure alterations.

This sample's time point label indicates: patch test 3, about 24 weeks after DPC sensitization. This sample's treatment or condition label indicates: therapeutic diphenylcyclopropenone sensitization with weekly scalp DPC. At every patch-test visit, the blood draw took place before the patch test was put on. Eligible patients were aged 18 to 70, diagnosed with alopecia, deemed suitable for DPC therapy, and excluded if pregnant. Total RNA was isolated from unfractionated whole blood collected in Tempus Blood RNA tubes. At the junction V is shortened by 5 bases and J by 0 bases, with 15 bases in between. The cysteine opens and the phenylalanine closes a CDR3 of 16 amino acids. Only CDR3 DNA remains: 48 bases, in frame from the first base. Libraries were made using RACE. TCRdb lists the instrument as NextSeq 500. Library preparation attached unique molecular identifiers to individual cDNA molecules for quantitative, reproducible TCR counting. For every blood RNA sample, sequencing covered both the TCR alpha and TCR beta chains. For the original study's pipeline: The median number of TCRs per sample was around 96,000, ranging from about 23,224 to 690,600. V, J and CDR3 annotation of the TCR reads was performed with the Decombinator software suite. Every sample was subsampled to the same number of TCRs (28,000) for the PS versus PT1 abundance plots. Expanded TCRs were defined as absent before sensitization and observed at least eight times at the 2-week time point. TCRdb's own reprocessing of the public reads used fastp at Q25 and MiXCR and kept productive beta chains. Each CDR3 protein appears once, grouped with its most common genes and DNA. TCRdb's processing, not the authors' own work, is the source of the V and J calls. The sample has some 74,000 distinct CDR3 sequences on record, 13% of them singletons. The ten largest clones take up approximately 6.2% of the sample.

The chain is assembled from TRBV12-3 or TRBV12-4 and TRBJ2-3; TRBD1 could be the D gene, as 5 bases match. The sample here was whole blood, taken in connection with sensitization to the hapten diphenylcyclopropenone (DPC). The clonotype comes from a woman in her 50s with alopecia areata. Some clones in this sample may be carry-over from other donors' samples. The CDR3 reads as follows: CASSLGVTLSTDTQYF. The nucleotide sequence is TGTGCCAGCAGTCTAGGGGTTACGCTCAGCACAGATACGCAGTATTTT.